Shown below are 32 T cell receptor beta chains from a single sample sequenced in a study of OX40 agonist ivuxolimab in advanced cancers. Profiling relied on immunoSEQ multiplex PCR, and the TCRdb table lists in-frame clones only, not all of them. The sample has fewer than 140,000 clones; 90% are singletons. The input for sequencing was CD4+ or CD8+ T cells sorted from blood, taken in a trial of the OX40 agonist ivuxolimab. The receptors stem from an adult with an advanced solid tumor such as melanoma, head and neck, liver or kidney cancer.

The rearrangement joins TRBV5-1 to TRBJ2-7, with D possibly being TRBD2 (5 bases). The V end lost 3 bases, the J end lost 5 bases, and 18 bases lay between the germline ends. Germline CDR1 SGHRS, CDR2 YFSETQ. This CDR3 is 15 amino acids long. This chain's CDR3 is CASSSLLGRENEQYF. The CDR3 region has the DNA TGCGCCAGCAGCTCTCTGCTCGGACGGGAAAACGAGCAGTACTTC.

This clone was seen once. The chain combines TRBV4-1 with TRBJ1-4, with a weak D call TRBD1 (6 bases). The CDR3 length is 15 residues. Germline V gene data show CDR1 as MGHRA and CDR2 as YSYEKL. With 4 bases removed from V and 4 bases from J, the gap between germline ends came to 13 bases. The chain's CDR3 is CASSRKTGVNEKLFF. The CDR3 region has the DNA TGCGCCAGCAGCCGTAAGACAGGCGTTAATGAAAAACTGTTTTTT.

The V gene is TRBV7-9, the J gene TRBJ1-4, with 7 positions matching TRBD1. V lost 6 bases and J lost 3; bases outside the gene matches: 7. The V gene's germline CDR1 is SEHNR and CDR2 FQNEAQ (reference sequence). The CDR3 has 15 residues. The CDR3 region has the DNA TGTGCCAGCAGGACATCGGGACAGTCTAATGAAAAACTGTTTTTT. Residues: CASRTSGQSNEKLFF.

On this clone itself: Relative to the germline gene, one junction end is altered; a read error may explain this. The rearrangement uses TRBV10-1 and TRBJ1-1; the D is unclear. The CDR3 covers 10 residues. The V gene's germline CDR1 is WNHNN and CDR2 SYGVQD (reference sequence). The CDR3 nucleotides read TGCGCCGGCAGTAACACTGAAGCTTTCTTT. Translation: CAGSNTEAFF.

V and J are TRBV5-6 and TRBJ2-5, with D unclear. V lost 0 bases and J lost 9, with 6 bases in between. Germline V gene sequence: CDR1 SGHDT, CDR2 YYEEEE. The CDR3 is made up of 11 amino acids. CDR3 nucleotide sequence: TGTGCCAGCAGCTTGGCGCGGTCCCAGTACTTC. It yields the protein CASSLARSQYF.

CDR3 in DNA: TGTGCCAGCAGACGGGGTGGAGAGACCCAGTACTTC. Translated: CASRRGGETQYF. The chain is built from TRBV27 and TRBJ2-5; the D gene is possibly TRBD2 (5 bases). The germline CDR1 and CDR2 sequences are MNHEY and SMNVEV (reference sequence). This CDR3 has 12 residues. The V end lost 6 bases, the J end lost 4 bases, and 9 bases lay between the germline ends.

The chain uses TRBV30 and TRBJ2-6; no clear D. The germline CDR1 and CDR2 sequences are GTSNPN and SVGIG (reference sequence). This CDR3 has 15 amino acids. V was clipped by 0 bases and J by 0 bases, with 6 bases between them. Here the CDR3 reads CAWSVANSGANVLTF. The CDR3 coding sequence is TGTGCCTGGAGTGTTGCCAACTCTGGGGCCAACGTCCTGACTTTC.

The chain has TRBV18 and TRBJ1-1, with a weak D call TRBD1 (5 bases). The CDR3 consists of 15 residues. Trimming removed 2 bases at V and 3 bases at J, with 13 bases between. Germline V gives CDR1 KGHSH, CDR2 LQKENI. Here the CDR3 DNA reads TGTGCCAGCTCACCATACCCGGAAGGGGACACTGAAGCTTTCTTT. It codes for CASSPYPEGDTEAFF.

The chain uses TRBV6-1 and TRBJ2-7; perhaps D is TRBD1 or TRBD2 (5 bases each). The CDR3 extends over 14 amino acids. Trimming cost V 6 bases and J 0 bases, with 12 bases left between them. Germline V CDR1 and CDR2: MNHNS, SASEGT. This chain's CDR3 is CASREDTRSYEQYF. Here the CDR3 DNA reads TGTGCCAGCAGGGAGGACACTCGCTCCTACGAGCAGTACTTC.

The chain joins TRBV6-6 to TRBJ1-2; the D gene is possibly TRBD1 (5 bases). CDR1 MNHNY and CDR2 SVGAGI come from the germline V gene (reference sequence). The CDR3 runs to 13 residues. With 4 bases removed from V and 2 bases from J, the gap between germline ends came to 8 bases. CDR3 bases: TGTGCCAGCAGTTTGACAGCGAACTATGGCTACACCTTC. Translating gives CASSLTANYGYTF.

The V call is TRBV29-1, the J call TRBJ2-7; 10 bases map to TRBD2. V shed 2 bases and J 0 bases; nucleotides not matched to a gene: 4. The germline CDR1 and CDR2 sequences are SQVTM and ANQGSEA. The CDR3 loop spans 15 amino acids. CDR3 coding DNA: TGCAGCGTTGAATATAGCGGGAGGAGCTCCTACGAGCAGTACTTC. Translating gives CSVEYSGRSSYEQYF.

With respect to this clone: This same CDR3 is encoded by further DNA sequences in the sample. V is TRBV9 and J is TRBJ2-3; D not certain. CDR1 is SGDLS and CDR2 is YYNGEE in the germline V gene. V was clipped by 2 bases and J by 3 bases, with 4 bases between them. CDR3 length: 12 residues. The CDR3 loop is CASSVGTDTQYF. In DNA form, the CDR3 reads TGTGCCAGCAGCGTGGGAACAGATACGCAGTATTTT.

The chain uses TRBV30 and TRBJ1-2, with D possibly being TRBD1 (5 bases). V lost 5 bases to trimming and J lost 7 bases, with 8 bases between them. CDR1 and CDR2 (germline): GTSNPN, SVGIG (reference sequence). This CDR3 contains 10 residues. The CDR3 reads CAWAGAGYTF. The CDR3, as DNA: TGTGCCTGGGCCGGGGCTGGCTACACCTTC.

This sequence joins TRBV30 and TRBJ1-4; TRBD1 is a possible D gene (6 bases). Trimming stripped 3 bases from V and 3 bases from J, with 11 bases between. Germline V CDR1 and CDR2: GTSNPN, SVGIG (reference sequence). This CDR3 is 14 amino acids long. CDR3 DNA: TGTGCCTGGAGCCCACAGGGCTCTAATGAAAAACTGTTTTTT. It encodes CAWSPQGSNEKLFF.

The J gene is TRBJ2-1, the V gene TRBV19; 9 bases fit TRBD2. CDR3 length equals 16 residues. The ends lost 3 bases at V and 6 bases at J; junction bases unmatched: 9. Germline V gene data show CDR1 as LNHDA and CDR2 as SQIVND (reference sequence). In DNA form, the CDR3 reads TGTGCCAGTAGTATGCGGCTAGCGGGGCAGGGCAATGAGCAGTTCTTC. Protein product: CASSMRLAGQGNEQFF.

This chain joins TRBV6-1 and TRBJ1-2, with 7 bases aligning to TRBD1. V was clipped by 4 bases and J by 4 bases; unmatched bases: 6. The CDR3 runs to 14 residues. Germline CDR1 and CDR2: MNHNS and SASEGT. CDR3 loop: CASSGGQTTYGYTF. The CDR3 nucleotides read TGTGCCAGCAGTGGGGGACAGACTACCTATGGCTACACCTTC.

This chain uses TRBV7-6 with TRBJ2-3; D is unclear. The CDR3 consists of 12 residues. V lost 1 base, J lost 4 bases, and 3 bases lay in between. Germline CDR1 and CDR2: SGHVS and FNYEAQ. The DNA of the CDR3 is TGTGCCAGCAGCTTAGTCCCAGATACGCAGTATTTT. It encodes CASSLVPDTQYF. The entire variable domain, with the rest obtained from reference TRBV7-6 and TRBJ2-3, is as follows: GAGVSQSPRYKVTKRGQDVALRCDPISGHVSLYWYRQALGQGPEFLTYFNYEAQQDKSGLPNDRFSAERPEGSISTLTIQRTEQRDSAMYRCASSLVPDTQYFGPGTRLTVL.

The V call is TRBV20-1, the J call TRBJ1-4; perhaps TRBD1 as D (5 bases). V was shortened by 7 bases and J by 8 bases, with 11 bases between the two germline ends. The CDR3 spans 11 residues. Germline-derived CDR1 and CDR2 are DFQATT and SNEGSKA (reference sequence). The CDR3 DNA reads TGCAGTGTGCAAGGGGCGGAAAAACTGTTTTTT. Its translation: CSVQGAEKLFF.

This clone appeared once. V usage is TRBV30 and J usage is TRBJ2-5; TRBD1 agrees at 9 bases. This CDR3 region has 13 residues. Looked up from germline, CDR1 is GTSNPN and CDR2 is SVGIG (reference sequence). V gave up 5 bases and J gave up 4 bases; unmatched junction bases: 5. The CDR3 sequence is CAWVQGAGETQYF. CDR3 bases: TGTGCCTGGGTACAGGGGGCGGGAGAGACCCAGTACTTC.

The chain couples TRBV11-3 to TRBJ2-2; 10 nucleotides agree with TRBD1. Germline V gene data show CDR1 as SGHNT and CDR2 as YENEEA. V was pared by 4 bases and J by 4 bases, with 3 bases of the junction left unmatched. CDR3 length: 15 amino acids. This CDR3 is CASSYWTGGTGELFF. Written as DNA, the CDR3 is TGTGCCAGCAGCTATTGGACAGGGGGCACCGGGGAGCTGTTTTTT. The whole variable domain, remainder taken from reference TRBV11-3 and TRBJ2-2, is EAGVVQSPRYKIIEKKQPVAFWCNPISGHNTLYWYLQNLGQGPELLIRYENEEAVDDSQLPKDRFSAERLKGVDSTLKIQPAELGDSAVYLCASSYWTGGTGELFFGEGSRLTVL.

This chain connects TRBV9 to TRBJ2-1; D unclear. The CDR3 runs to 15 residues. V was shortened by 3 bases and J by 5 bases, with 15 bases between the two germline ends. CDR1 and CDR2 from the germline V gene are SGDLS and YYNGEE. Here the CDR3 reads CASSDLARVNNEQFF. Written as DNA, the CDR3 is TGTGCCAGCAGCGACTTAGCCCGGGTTAACAATGAGCAGTTCTTC.

The genes are TRBV6-5 and TRBJ1-2, with TRBD1 as a possible D gene (6 bases). The V end was cut by 6 bases, the J end by 8 bases, with 19 bases between. Germline-derived CDR1 and CDR2 are MNHEY and SVGAGI. The CDR3 totals 14 residues. The CDR3 nucleotides are TGTGCCAGCAGGATCTTACCACAGGGTTCCGGCTACACCTTC. Its translation is CASRILPQGSGYTF.

The V call is TRBV5-6, the J call TRBJ1-6; TRBD1 is a possible D gene (5 bases). Trimming removed 2 bases at V and 5 bases at J, with 14 bases between. Germline loops: CDR1 SGHDT, CDR2 YYEEEE. The CDR3 is 16 amino acids. The chain's CDR3 is CASSLERGSNNSPLHF. The CDR3 nucleotides read TGTGCCAGCAGCTTAGAGCGGGGCTCTAATAATTCACCCCTCCACTTT.

This chain links TRBV19 with TRBJ1-4, with D perhaps matching TRBD1 (6 bases). The CDR3 totals 15 residues. Between the trimmed V and J ends, which lost 3 bases and 8 bases, there was a span of 16 bases. Per the germline V gene, CDR1 is LNHDA and CDR2 is SQIVND (reference sequence). The CDR3 coding sequence is TGTGCCAGTAGTATCGGGACAACGACGGGGGAAAAACTGTTTTTT. This sequence encodes CASSIGTTTGEKLFF.

The V gene is TRBV5-1, the J gene TRBJ1-2; D might be TRBD1 (5 bases). V shed 3 bases and J shed 8 bases, with 17 bases lying between them. This CDR3 has 14 residues. Germline V lookup: CDR1 SGHRS, CDR2 YFSETQ. The CDR3: CASSYSGGSAGYTF. The DNA of the CDR3 is TGCGCCAGCAGCTACTCGGGGGGGTCCGCCGGCTACACCTTC.

The chain has TRBV19 and TRBJ2-5, with TRBD1 as a possible D gene (7 bases). CDR1 and CDR2 (germline): LNHDA, SQIVND (reference sequence). The CDR3 runs 12 residues. Trimming removed 10 bases from V and 4 bases from J, with 13 bases in between. This chain's CDR3 is CATSQGGETQYF. For the CDR3, the DNA is TGTGCCACTTCCCAGGGGGGAGAGACCCAGTACTTC. Together with reference TRBV19 and TRBJ2-5, the CDR3 gives the full variable domain: DGGITQSPKYLFRKEGQNVTLSCEQNLNHDAMYWYRQDPGQGLRLIYYSQIVNDFQKGDIAEGYSVSREKKESFPLTVTSAQKNPTAFYLCATSQGGETQYFGPGTRLLVL.

Concerning this clone itself: At one boundary the junction diverges from the germline segment, which might be a read error. This sample includes further DNA sequences coding for the same CDR3. The chain combines TRBV29-1 with TRBJ2-3; D not resolved. The CDR3 consists of 13 residues. The germline V gene encodes CDR1 SQVTM and CDR2 ANQGSEA. The CDR3 sequence is CSVEVVSADTQYF. The CDR3 nucleotides are TGCAGCGTCGAAGTTGTCTCCGCAGATACGCAGTATTTT.

The chain recombines TRBV30 with TRBJ1-2; tentatively, D is TRBD1 (5 bases). The CDR3 totals 14 residues. Trimming pared 0 bases from V and 8 bases from J, leaving 16 bases between. Per germline, CDR1 GTSNPN and CDR2 SVGIG (reference sequence). The CDR3 here is CAWSVKGPGRGYTF. The CDR3 DNA is TGTGCCTGGAGTGTAAAGGGGCCAGGTAGAGGCTACACCTTC.

This clone was seen only a few times. The chain uses TRBV28 and TRBJ2-2; no clear D. The CDR3 spans 12 residues. Trimming took 5 bases from V and 9 from J, leaving 10 bases between them. Germline V gene sequence: CDR1 MDHEN, CDR2 SYDVKM. The CDR3 loop is CASSKGNRELFF. The DNA of the CDR3 is TGTGCCAGCAGTAAAGGGAATCGGGAGCTGTTTTTT.

This chain links TRBV29-1 with TRBJ1-2; perhaps TRBD1 as D (5 bases). The CDR3 has 12 residues. CDR1 and CDR2 from the germline V gene are SQVTM and ANQGSEA. V was cut by 3 bases and J by 6 bases, with 11 bases left in between. The CDR3 loop is CSVDGRVNGYTF. The DNA for the CDR3 is TGCAGCGTTGATGGCAGGGTAAATGGCTACACCTTC.

This chain connects TRBV7-3 to TRBJ2-7; TRBD1 matches at 11 bases. Per germline, CDR1 SGHTA and CDR2 FQGTGA. CDR3 size: 15 residues. Trimming took 1 base from V and 5 from J; bases not matched to a gene: 4. The CDR3 nucleotides are TGTGCCAGCAGCTTAATGGGACAGGGGGGCCACGAGCAGTACTTC. Amino acids: CASSLMGQGGHEQYF.

V and J are TRBV6-4 and TRBJ1-5; 7 positions agree with TRBD1. J lost 13 bases, V lost 9 bases, and 9 bases had no gene match. Per the germline V gene, CDR1 is MRHNA and CDR2 is SNTAGT. CDR3 length: 11 residues. The CDR3 DNA follows: TGTGCCAGATACCTCACAGGGGCTCAGCATTTT. It is translated as CARYLTGAQHF.